The 17 T cell receptor beta chains reported below all come from one sample, sequenced in a study of OX40 agonist ivuxolimab in advanced cancers. Measured with immunoSEQ multiplex PCR; TCRdb has only the in-frame clones, and not every one. The sample lists 70,000 to 95,000 clones; roughly 88% were seen once. The specimen was CD4+ or CD8+ T cells sorted from blood, collected in a trial of the OX40 agonist ivuxolimab. The receptors shown here come from an adult with an advanced solid tumor such as melanoma, head and neck, liver or kidney cancer.

V usage is TRBV9 and J usage is TRBJ2-3; no clear D. Trimming pared 1 base from V and 0 bases from J, leaving 6 bases between. CDR1 is SGDLS and CDR2 is YYNGEE in the germline V gene. The CDR3 is 14 amino acids. The CDR3 loop reads CASSVKWSTDTQYF. For the CDR3, the DNA is TGTGCCAGCAGCGTAAAGTGGAGCACAGATACGCAGTATTTT.

This chain connects TRBV27 to TRBJ2-7, with D maybe TRBD1 (6 bases). The length of the CDR3 is 13 residues. From germline, CDR1 is MNHEY and CDR2 SMNVEV (reference sequence). V was trimmed by 6 bases and J by 0 bases, leaving 9 bases between them. The CDR3 loop is CASSRGPSYEQYF. CDR3 in DNA: TGTGCCAGCAGCAGGGGCCCCTCCTACGAGCAGTACTTC.

The sample holds one count of this clone. The chain couples TRBV7-9 to TRBJ1-1; D unresolved. Per germline, CDR1 SEHNR and CDR2 FQNEAQ (reference sequence). CDR3 length: 14 residues. V was clipped by 2 bases and J by 10 bases, with 17 bases between them. This chain's CDR3 is CASSLSGDKARAFF. In DNA form, the CDR3 reads TGTGCCAGCAGCTTATCTGGGGATAAGGCTCGAGCTTTCTTT. The full variable domain, completed using reference TRBV7-9 and TRBJ1-1, is DTGVSQNPRHKITKRGQNVTFRCDPISEHNRLYWYRQTLGQGPEFLTYFQNEAQLEKSRLLSDRFSAERPKGSFSTLEIQRTEQGDSAMYLCASSLSGDKARAFFGQGTRLTVV.

This clone was found once. The V call is TRBV5-1, the J call TRBJ1-1; D is unclear. There are 15 residues in the CDR3. Trimming stripped 5 bases from V and 1 base from J, with 15 bases between. The germline CDR1 and CDR2 sequences are SGHRS and YFSETQ. CDR3 in amino acids: CASRGFGVGNTEAFF. The CDR3 coding sequence is TGCGCCAGCAGGGGTTTCGGGGTAGGGAACACTGAAGCTTTCTTT.

For the CDR3, the DNA is TGTGCCAGCAGCTTATGGCCGGGGCCTTCCGGGGGCTACACCTTC. Amino acids: CASSLWPGPSGGYTF. The gene calls are TRBV7-8 and TRBJ1-2; D is possibly TRBD1 (5 bases). V lost 2 bases and J 8 bases, leaving 18 bases between the germline ends. The V gene's germline CDR1 is SGHVS and CDR2 FQNEAQ. CDR3 length equals 15 residues.

This chain uses TRBV18 with TRBJ2-7, with TRBD1 identical over 12 bases. The junction had 8 bases not matched to a gene; V was cut back by 2 bases and J by 3 bases. Germline CDR1 is KGHSH and CDR2 is LQKENI. This CDR3 comprises 17 residues. CDR3 loop: CASSPMPGTGGGYEQYF. The CDR3 region has the DNA TGTGCCAGCTCACCAATGCCCGGGACAGGGGGCGGCTACGAGCAGTACTTC.

CDR3 amino acids: CASSLRATGTAYEQYF. The CDR3 region has the DNA TGTGCCAGCAGCTTAAGGGCCACCGGGACAGCGTACGAGCAGTACTTC. V is TRBV7-2 and J is TRBJ2-7; TRBD1 aligns across 7 bases. Germline loops: CDR1 SGHTA, CDR2 FQGNSA. With V trimmed by 2 bases and J by 4 bases, 11 bases remained unmatched. CDR3 length equals 16 residues.

The chain combines TRBV7-2 with TRBJ2-7, with unresolved D. Germline lookup yields CDR1 SGHTA and CDR2 FQGNSA. The CDR3 covers 11 residues. Trimming pared 4 bases from V and 2 bases from J, leaving 3 bases between. Here the CDR3 reads CASSSPYEQYF. The CDR3 DNA reads TGTGCCAGCAGCTCCCCCTACGAGCAGTACTTC.

The chain has TRBV5-4 and TRBJ2-2; D uncertain. The CDR3 extends over 15 amino acids. Trimming removed 0 bases from V and 1 base from J, with 7 bases in between. Germline CDR1 SGHNT, CDR2 YYREEE (reference sequence). CDR3 protein: CASSLGPGNTGELFF. The CDR3, as DNA: TGTGCCAGCAGCTTGGGGCCAGGGAACACCGGGGAGCTGTTTTTT.

This chain uses TRBV18 with TRBJ2-6, with D perhaps matching TRBD1 or TRBD2 (6 bases each). The CDR3 consists of 19 residues. Germline V gene sequence: CDR1 KGHSH, CDR2 LQKENI. The ends were cut back, 0 bases at V and 1 base at J, with 16 bases in the middle. Here the CDR3 DNA reads TGTGCCAGCTCACCACCGAGAGGGGGGTTGTCGTCTGGGGCCAACGTCCTGACTTTC. It codes for CASSPPRGGLSSGANVLTF.

The V call is TRBV5-4, the J call TRBJ1-1, with 8 bases matching TRBD1. This CDR3 has 14 residues. Germline V gene data show CDR1 as SGHNT and CDR2 as YYREEE (reference sequence). The V gene end was trimmed by 5 bases and the J gene end by 4 bases; junction bases not matched to a gene: 7. The CDR3 DNA reads as TGTGCCAGCAGTCCGCCGGACAGGGTCACTGAAGCTTTCTTT. This encodes CASSPPDRVTEAFF.

This clone was counted a few times. This rearrangement joins TRBV19 to TRBJ1-5; D unclear. Germline V gene data show CDR1 as LNHDA and CDR2 as SQIVND (reference sequence). Trimming pared 3 bases from V and 6 bases from J, leaving 9 bases between. The CDR3 loop spans 13 amino acids. CDR3 nucleotides: TGTGCCAGTAGTATTTCCCACCCTCAGCCCCAGCATTTT. Its translation: CASSISHPQPQHF.

The CDR3 is CASSYGDRFAEQYF. The DNA for the CDR3 is TGTGCCAGCAGTTACGGGGACAGGTTCGCTGAGCAGTACTTC. V is TRBV6-5 and J is TRBJ2-7, with 8 bases that match TRBD1. The V and J ends lost 2 bases and 7 bases, in that order; junction bases with no gene match: 7. In germline, CDR1 is MNHEY, CDR2 SVGAGI. The CDR3 runs to 14 residues.

Only one count was recorded for this clone. The chain is built from TRBV9 and TRBJ2-2; 8 bases align to TRBD1. Germline V gives CDR1 SGDLS, CDR2 YYNGEE. The length of the CDR3 is 14 residues. J gave up 5 bases and V 3 bases, and 3 bases lay outside the gene matches. CDR3 in amino acids: CASSAGQGTGELFF. The CDR3 DNA reads as TGTGCCAGCAGCGCCGGACAGGGTACCGGGGAGCTGTTTTTT.

The chain joins TRBV18 to TRBJ1-1, with 7 bases identical to TRBD1. The length of the CDR3 is 15 residues. Germline loops: CDR1 KGHSH, CDR2 LQKENI. Germline trimming cut 7 bases from V and 4 bases from J; bases unmatched to any gene: 12. The CDR3 loop reads CASLLTGVEGTEAFF. The DNA of the CDR3 is TGTGCCAGCTTACTCACAGGGGTGGAGGGCACTGAAGCTTTCTTT. Full variable domain (remainder filled in from reference TRBV18 and TRBJ1-1): NAGVMQNPRHLVRRRGQEARLRCSPMKGHSHVYWYRQLPEEGLKFMVYLQKENIIDESGMPKERFSAEFPKEGPSILRIQQVVRGDSAAYFCASLLTGVEGTEAFFGQGTRLTVV.

This sequence joins TRBV10-3 and TRBJ2-7, with 14 bases matching TRBD2. The CDR3 is 20 residues long. Trimming took 6 bases from V and 3 from J; bases not matched to a gene: 19. The germline V gene has CDR1 ENHRY and CDR2 SYGVKD. The CDR3 is CAIRPGQTGLAGVSFYEQYF. In nucleotides, the CDR3 is TGTGCCATCAGGCCGGGACAGACGGGACTAGCGGGAGTGTCATTCTACGAGCAGTACTTC.

This chain connects TRBV15 to TRBJ2-2; no clear D. The germline V and J ends were trimmed by 0 bases and 4 bases, with 3 bases remaining between them. This CDR3 spans 13 amino acids. The germline gives CDR1 LNHNV, CDR2 YYDKDF (reference sequence). The CDR3 loop is CATSRDRTGELFF. CDR3 DNA sequence: TGTGCCACCAGCAGAGATCGCACCGGGGAGCTGTTTTTT.